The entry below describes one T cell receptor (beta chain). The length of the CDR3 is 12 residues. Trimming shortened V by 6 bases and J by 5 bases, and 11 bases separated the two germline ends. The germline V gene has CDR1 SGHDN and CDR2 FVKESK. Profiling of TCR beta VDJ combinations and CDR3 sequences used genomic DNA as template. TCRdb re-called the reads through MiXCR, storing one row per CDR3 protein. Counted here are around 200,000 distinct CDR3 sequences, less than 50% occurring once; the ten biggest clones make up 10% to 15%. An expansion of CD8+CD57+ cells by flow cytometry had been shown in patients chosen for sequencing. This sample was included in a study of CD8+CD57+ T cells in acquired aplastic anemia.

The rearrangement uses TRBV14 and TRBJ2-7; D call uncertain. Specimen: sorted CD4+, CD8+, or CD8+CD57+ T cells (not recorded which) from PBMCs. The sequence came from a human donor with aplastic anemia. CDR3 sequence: CASSRDIHEQYF. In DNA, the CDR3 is TGTGCCAGCAGTAGAGACATTCACGAGCAGTACTTC. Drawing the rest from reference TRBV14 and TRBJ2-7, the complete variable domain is EAGVTQFPSHSVIEKGQTVTLRCDPISGHDNLYWYRRVMGKEIKFLLHFVKESKQDESGMPNNRFLAERTGGTYSTLKVQPAELEDSGVYFCASSRDIHEQYFGPGTRLTVT.